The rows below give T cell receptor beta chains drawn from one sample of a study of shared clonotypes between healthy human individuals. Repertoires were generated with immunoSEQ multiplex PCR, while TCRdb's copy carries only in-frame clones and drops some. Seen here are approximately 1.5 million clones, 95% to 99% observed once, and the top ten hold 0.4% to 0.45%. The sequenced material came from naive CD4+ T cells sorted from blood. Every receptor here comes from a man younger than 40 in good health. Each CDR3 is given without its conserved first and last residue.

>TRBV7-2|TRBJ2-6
ASSLGARSSGANVLT
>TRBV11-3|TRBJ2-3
ASSDRRDTDTQY
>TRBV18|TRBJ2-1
ASSPGPLNEQF
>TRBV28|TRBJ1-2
ASSRTPRAYGYT
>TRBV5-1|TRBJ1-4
ASSLLGEKLF
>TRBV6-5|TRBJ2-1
ASSLLAGAWNEQF
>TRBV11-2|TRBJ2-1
ASLRGTTTPYNEQF
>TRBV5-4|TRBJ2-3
ASSLRVAGDADTQY
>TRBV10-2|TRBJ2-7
ASSEPGTVSEQY
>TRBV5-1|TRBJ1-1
ASAGGGRVITEAF
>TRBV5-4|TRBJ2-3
ASSPRGDTQY
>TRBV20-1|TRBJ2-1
SAKWNEQF
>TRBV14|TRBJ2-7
ASRLQGHYEQY
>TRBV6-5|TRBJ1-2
ASSYSWGVGGYT
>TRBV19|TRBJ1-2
ASSEYQGAGYGYT
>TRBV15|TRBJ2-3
ATSRGETGAVTDTQY
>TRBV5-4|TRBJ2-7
ASSLGAGALGYEQY
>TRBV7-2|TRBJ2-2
ASSLEPLGPGELF
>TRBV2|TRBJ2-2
ASTGTSGANTGELF
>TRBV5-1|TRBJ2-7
ASSLGGTSEEQY
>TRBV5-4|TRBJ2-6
ASSPESGANVLT
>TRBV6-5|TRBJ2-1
ASTPSGRPYNEQF
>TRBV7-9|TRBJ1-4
ASSPTQATTNEKLF
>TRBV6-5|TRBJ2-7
ASSYLDRLGEQY
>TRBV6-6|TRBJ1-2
ASSRDRHYGYT
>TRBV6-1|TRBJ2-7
ASKEQGVGYEQY
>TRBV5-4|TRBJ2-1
ASSHTGHRNEQF
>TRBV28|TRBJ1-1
ASSSRGEAF
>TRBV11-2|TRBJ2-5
ASSPLLTGGGLETQY